This TCR beta chain appears in the sequencing data of a study of early T cells in non-severe SARS-CoV-2 infection. Study findings and constraints: A preference for anti-spike CD8 responses marked VDJdb matching, which missed private and CD4 specificities.

The CDR3 loop spans 16 amino acids. The germline V gene encodes CDR1 SGHAT and CDR2 FQNNGV. V trimming: 3 bases; J trimming: 0 bases; junction bases outside the gene matches: 5. Tagging with unique molecular identifiers was applied to individual cDNA molecules. From the 5' RACE reads, TCRdb called clonotypes with MiXCR, one entry per CDR3 protein. This table holds about 50,000 distinct CDR3 sequences, over 13% found once. This clonotype was observed a handful of times. Its target is not known. This sample comprised whole blood, obtained at baseline. The TCR originated in an adult who was a healthcare worker with PCR-confirmed SARS-CoV-2 infection or an uninfected control (not recorded which). V gene TRBV11-2 combines with J gene TRBJ2-5; 9 bases line up with TRBD1. The CDR3 sequence: CASSFPGQGHQETQYF. The CDR3 DNA sequence: TGTGCCAGCAGCTTCCCGGGACAGGGCCACCAAGAGACCCAGTACTTC.